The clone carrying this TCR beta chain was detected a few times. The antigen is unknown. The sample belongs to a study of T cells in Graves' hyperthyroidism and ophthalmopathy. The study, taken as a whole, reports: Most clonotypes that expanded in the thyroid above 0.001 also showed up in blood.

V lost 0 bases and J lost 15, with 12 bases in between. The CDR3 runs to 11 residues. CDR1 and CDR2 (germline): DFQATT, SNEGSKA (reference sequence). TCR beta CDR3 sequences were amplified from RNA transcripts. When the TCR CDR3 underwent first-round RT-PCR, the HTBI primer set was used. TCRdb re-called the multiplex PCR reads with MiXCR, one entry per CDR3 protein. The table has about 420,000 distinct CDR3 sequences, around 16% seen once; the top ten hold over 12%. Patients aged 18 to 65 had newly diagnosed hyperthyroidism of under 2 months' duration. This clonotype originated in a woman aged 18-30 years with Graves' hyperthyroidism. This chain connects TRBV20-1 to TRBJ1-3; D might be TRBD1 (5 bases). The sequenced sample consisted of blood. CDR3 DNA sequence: TGCAGTGCTAGAGATGCTACGGGGCAATATTTT. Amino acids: CSARDATGQYF.